The 15 T cell receptor beta chains given below trace back to one sample, sequenced in a study of blood T cell repertoires in COVID-19. TCRdb keeps only in-frame clones here, not all; method: immunoSEQ multiplex PCR. The data contain 150,000 or so clones, under 90% of them singletons. The sequencing input was PBMCs or T cells enriched from blood (not recorded which). These TCRs come from a woman aged 45-65 years who had recovered from COVID-19.

The genes are TRBV6-4 and TRBJ1-6; D is undetermined. V was cut by 5 bases and J by 0 bases, with 5 bases left in between. CDR3 size: 14 residues. Germline values: CDR1 MRHNA, CDR2 SNTAGT. This CDR3 reads CASSPSSYNSPLHF. The CDR3 DNA sequence: TGTGCCAGCAGTCCGAGCTCCTATAATTCACCCCTCCACTTT.

V is TRBV11-1 and J is TRBJ1-6; D unresolved. The ends were cut back, 5 bases at V and 7 bases at J, with 12 bases in the middle. Per germline, CDR1 SGHAT and CDR2 FQDESV (reference sequence). CDR3 length: 14 residues. Here the CDR3 reads CASSPLLWNSPLHF. As DNA, the CDR3 is TGTGCCAGCAGCCCACTTCTGTGGAATTCACCCCTCCACTTT. Full variable domain (rest looked up from reference TRBV11-1 and TRBJ1-6): EAEVAQSPRYKITEKSQAVAFWCDPISGHATLYWYRQILGQGPELLVQFQDESVVDDSQLPKDRFSAERLKGVDSTLKIQPAELGDSAMYLCASSPLLWNSPLHFGNGTRLTVT.

In its sample, this clone was seen a few times. The DNA of the CDR3 is TGTGCCAGCGGAGTTACGGAGGGCTACACCTTC. This codes for CASGVTEGYTF. This chain connects TRBV12-3 or TRBV12-4 to TRBJ1-2; D gene unclear. The V and J ends lost 8 bases and 8 bases respectively, with 12 bases between them. CDR3 length: 11 amino acids.

The chain couples TRBV5-1 to TRBJ1-5, with TRBD1 matching over 8 bases. This CDR3 comprises 13 residues. V trimming: 4 bases; J trimming: 8 bases; junction bases outside the gene matches: 5. Germline V gives CDR1 SGHRS, CDR2 YFSETQ. The CDR3 bases are TGCGCCAGCAGCCAGGGGGCGGATAAGCCCCAGCATTTT. Translation: CASSQGADKPQHF.

The V and J genes are TRBV7-9 and TRBJ1-1; 7 nucleotides line up with TRBD1. Germline trimming cut 4 bases from V and 5 bases from J; bases unmatched to any gene: 7. From germline, CDR1 is SEHNR and CDR2 FQNEAQ (reference sequence). The CDR3 sequence is 14 residues long. CDR3 DNA sequence: TGTGCCAGCAGCTCATGGACAGGTGGGACTGAAGCTTTCTTT. This translates into CASSSWTGGTEAFF.

This clone was detected once. The chain links TRBV28 to TRBJ1-6, with 7 bases lining up with TRBD1. J was trimmed by 9 bases and V by 7 bases; bases with no gene match: 6. The germline gives CDR1 MDHEN, CDR2 SYDVKM. CDR3 length: 13 residues. The CDR3 bases are TGTGCCAGCACTGACAGGGCTATTTCACCCCTCCACTTT. Its translation: CASTDRAISPLHF. Full variable domain (remainder filled in from reference TRBV28 and TRBJ1-6): DVKVTQSSRYLVKRTGEKVFLECVQDMDHENMFWYRQDPGLGLRLIYFSYDVKMKEKGDIPEGYSVSREKKERFSLILESASTNQTSMYLCASTDRAISPLHFGNGTRLTVT.

The chain joins TRBV24-1 to TRBJ2-3, with D perhaps TRBD2 (6 bases). The CDR3 is 18 amino acids. CDR1 KGHDR and CDR2 SFDVKD come from the germline V gene. Trimming took 5 bases from V and 2 from J, leaving 22 bases between them. CDR3 nucleotide sequence: TGTGCCACCAGTGGACGCGGGGATGGCGGGACCAACACAGATACGCAGTATTTT. Amino acid sequence: CATSGRGDGGTNTDTQYF.

This chain joins TRBV3-1 (or the pseudogene TRBV3-2) and TRBJ1-2; tentative D call: TRBD1 (6 bases). This CDR3 is built from 15 residues. Germline CDR1 LGHDT, CDR2 YNNKEL (reference sequence). V shed 1 base and J shed 7 bases, with 16 bases lying between them. CDR3 amino acids: CASSQVNEQGGGYTF. CDR3 bases: TGTGCCAGCAGCCAAGTTAACGAACAGGGCGGTGGCTACACCTTC.

The chain has TRBV11-1 and TRBJ1-2, with 10 bases lining up with TRBD1. J lost 4 bases, V lost 5 bases, and 4 bases had no gene match. The CDR3 sequence is 14 residues long. From germline, CDR1 is SGHAT and CDR2 FQDESV (reference sequence). The CDR3 protein is CASSPGTGVYGYTF. The CDR3 region has the DNA TGTGCCAGCAGCCCCGGGACAGGGGTCTATGGCTACACCTTC. The complete variable domain, with remaining parts taken from reference TRBV11-1 and TRBJ1-2, reads EAEVAQSPRYKITEKSQAVAFWCDPISGHATLYWYRQILGQGPELLVQFQDESVVDDSQLPKDRFSAERLKGVDSTLKIQPAELGDSAMYLCASSPGTGVYGYTFGSGTRLTVV.

The chain uses TRBV9 and TRBJ2-4, with 10 bases identical to TRBD1. The V and J ends lost 2 bases and 1 base, in that order; junction bases with no gene match: 6. The germline V gene encodes CDR1 SGDLS and CDR2 YYNGEE. The CDR3 is 17 amino acids. CDR3 in amino acids: CASSVAGQGGAKNIQYF. The CDR3 coding sequence is TGTGCCAGCAGCGTCGCCGGACAGGGGGGCGCCAAAAACATTCAGTACTTC. Full variable domain (remainder filled in from reference TRBV9 and TRBJ2-4): DSGVTQTPKHLITATGQRVTLRCSPRSGDLSVYWYQQSLDQGLQFLIQYYNGEERAKGNILERFSAQQFPDLHSELNLSSLELGDSALYFCASSVAGQGGAKNIQYFGAGTRLSVL.

This rearrangement joins TRBV7-6 to TRBJ2-5; 10 bases map to TRBD1. There are 15 residues in the CDR3. The V gene's germline CDR1 is SGHVS and CDR2 FNYEAQ. V shed 1 base, J shed 4 bases, and the junction held 3 bases outside the gene matches. Here the CDR3 DNA reads TGTGCCAGCAGCTTAGGACAGGGGGCGGGAGAGACCCAGTACTTC. This translates into CASSLGQGAGETQYF. The whole variable domain, filled in from reference TRBV7-6 and TRBJ2-5, reads GAGVSQSPRYKVTKRGQDVALRCDPISGHVSLYWYRQALGQGPEFLTYFNYEAQQDKSGLPNDRFSAERPEGSISTLTIQRTEQRDSAMYRCASSLGQGAGETQYFGPGTRLLVL.

The chain has TRBV10-2 and TRBJ1-5; 8 bases are shared with TRBD1. The CDR3 length is 15 residues. V dropped 6 bases and J dropped 0; count of bases not matched to a gene: 4. From germline, CDR1 is WSHSY and CDR2 SAAADI. The CDR3: CASRATGDSNQPQHF. The DNA for the CDR3 is TGCGCCAGCAGAGCGACAGGGGATAGCAATCAGCCCCAGCATTTT.

V is TRBV18 and J is TRBJ1-2; TRBD1 agrees at 11 bases. Unmatched junction bases numbered 2, after V lost 3 bases and J lost 5 bases. CDR1 is KGHSH and CDR2 is LQKENI in the germline V gene. CDR3 length: 14 residues. The DNA for the CDR3 is TGTGCCAGCTCACCCGGGACAGGGGGTTATGGCTACACCTTC. This gives the protein CASSPGTGGYGYTF.

The chain employs TRBV27 and TRBJ2-4, with a possible D match to TRBD2 (5 bases). CDR3 length: 18 residues. V lost 2 bases and J 3 bases, leaving 20 bases between the germline ends. Germline CDR1 and CDR2: MNHEY and SMNVEV (reference sequence). The DNA for the CDR3 is TGTGCCAGCAGTTTACGCTCCGCGGAGGTTTCGGTCAAAAACATTCAGTACTTC. Its translation: CASSLRSAEVSVKNIQYF.

The chain recombines TRBV4-3 with TRBJ1-6; weak D call: TRBD1 (6 bases). Trimming took 3 bases from V and 5 from J, leaving 11 bases between them. This CDR3 has 15 residues. Germline V gene data show CDR1 as LGHNA and CDR2 as YSLEER. The DNA for the CDR3 is TGCGCCAGCAGCCACCCCGACAGGAATAATTCACCCCTCCACTTT. Its protein is CASSHPDRNNSPLHF.